This TCR beta chain was identified in a study of T cell responses to AZD1222 COVID-19 vaccine. The overall study: Investigators merged groups given second doses at roughly 4 or roughly 12 weeks. The study's findings and limits: Mostly white British, mostly female donors; authors suggested clonal diversity may be underestimated. At baseline, just a handful of AZD1222 recipients tested seropositive.

Sequencing was performed with immunoSEQ multiplex PCR; in TCRdb, only in-frame clones are kept and a portion is missing. The sample contains about 100,000 clones, around 90% of which appear only once. The CDR3 contains 17 residues. Germline CDR1 MDHEN, CDR2 SYDVKM. Germline trimming cut 3 bases from V and 0 bases from J; bases unmatched to any gene: 4. In regard to this clone: Its antigen is not identified.

The TCR sequence derives from an adult in good health. The sample consisted of peripheral blood, taken on day 0 of AZD1222 vaccination. The rearrangement links TRBV28 to TRBJ2-2, with TRBD2 matching over 10 bases. The CDR3 coding sequence is TGTGCCAGCAGTTTGAGTAGCGGGAGGTCGAACACCGGGGAGCTGTTTTTT. Residues: CASSLSSGRSNTGELFF.